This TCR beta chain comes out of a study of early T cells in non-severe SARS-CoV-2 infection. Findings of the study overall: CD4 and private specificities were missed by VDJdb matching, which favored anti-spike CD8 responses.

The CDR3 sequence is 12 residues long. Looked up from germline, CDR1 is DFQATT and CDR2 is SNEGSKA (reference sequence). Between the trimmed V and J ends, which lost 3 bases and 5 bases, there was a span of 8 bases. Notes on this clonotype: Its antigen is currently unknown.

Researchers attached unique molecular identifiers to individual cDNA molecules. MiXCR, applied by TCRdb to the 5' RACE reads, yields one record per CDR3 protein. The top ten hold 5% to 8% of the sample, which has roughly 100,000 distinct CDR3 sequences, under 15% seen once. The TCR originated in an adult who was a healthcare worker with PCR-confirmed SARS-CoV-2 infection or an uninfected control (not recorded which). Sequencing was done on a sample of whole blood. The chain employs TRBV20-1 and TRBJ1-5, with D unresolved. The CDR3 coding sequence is TGCAGTGCTAGGTCCCTTTATCAGCCCCAGCATTTT. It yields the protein CSARSLYQPQHF.